This T cell receptor (beta chain) stems from a study of blood T cell repertoires in COVID-19. Study as a whole: T cells, B-cell-depleted T cells, or PBMCs supplied cDNA or gDNA.

Followed over time, Seattle patients had been enrolled while infection was active. Germline CDR1 reads MNHEY; CDR2 reads SVGAGI. Trimming removed 0 bases from V and 4 bases from J, with 10 bases in between. This CDR3 is 16 amino acids long. Original processing notes: Quantification of nucleated cells was approximated via reference gene primer amplification. Sequenced by immunoSEQ multiplex PCR; TCRdb stores in-frame clones only, minus some. Clone size and the V and J calls come from that table; the DNA yielded D and trimming. Here the sample spans 150,000 to 170,000 clones, about 85% being singletons.

The chain joins TRBV6-5 to TRBJ1-6; no clear D. The sequencing input was peripheral blood. The sequence derives from a woman in her fifties or sixties with COVID-19, enrolled during active disease. CDR3 in amino acids: CASSYSTRTYNSPLHF. In DNA, the CDR3 is TGTGCCAGCAGTTACTCGACTCGAACATATAATTCACCCCTCCACTTT.